Detailed here is one T cell receptor (beta chain). What this receptor recognizes is not known. No quality values exist for individual bases; no much larger clone is one base distant. Another Seattle source contributed samples from volunteer blood donors who had recovered from COVID-19. Each collaborating institution followed its own protocols to collect whole blood in K2EDTA tubes. For TCRbeta analysis, collaborators shipped samples in one of three forms: frozen whole blood, isolated PBMCs, or DNA extracted from either of those sample types. TCRbeta CDR3 regions were amplified from genomic DNA using the immunoSEQ Assay, a bias-controlled multiplex PCR. Per the authors' processing: The number of nucleated cells in each sample was estimated by amplification of reference gene primers within the assay. To quantify the absolute abundance of each unique TCRbeta CDR3 rearrangement, sequence reads were collapsed and filtered. Productive Simpson clonality was computed per sample as the square root of Simpson's diversity index over productive rearrangements. TCRdb obtained this table from immuneACCESS and retained in-frame rearrangements with V and J assigned. These tables miss some clones; where compared with another copy, unresolved V genes account for less than half of the shortfall, and the remainder is unexplained. The DNA was the basis for D and trimming; V, J and clone size are from that table. This sample comprises 250,000 to 350,000 clones, 87% of them detected only once. The ten most abundant clones make up approximately 7.8% of the sample.

This specimen belongs to a study of blood T cell repertoires in COVID-19 (TCRdb year 2020). For the wider study: Samples from collaborators originated in the United States, Italy and Spain and spanned both the acute and convalescent phases of COVID-19. Samples were obtained from the ongoing ImmuneRACE study (first 160 participants) and from some 1,300 subjects provided by 6 global collaborators. Sample metadata almost always included a de-identified subject ID, COVID-19 status, age in years and sex. The material from the prospective study consisted of cDNA or gDNA derived from T cells, B-cell-depleted T cells, or PBMCs. Where available, HLA class I and class II types were taken from metadata supplied by the sample provider and were not determined by assay-based typing. Deeply sampled blood TCRbeta repertoires from subjects exposed to, actively infected with, or recovered from COVID-19 were included in the dataset. The repertoires were made available in a free public database intended to serve as a resource for research on the immune response to SARS-CoV-2.

What the work shows at the level of the full study, not this receptor alone: How much clinical and demographic metadata was included differed by source and by participant, and the metadata was provided uncurated.

From V the trimming removes 0 bases and from J it removes 7 bases, while the gene matches leave 3 bases of the junction unaccounted for. CDR3 length: 16 amino acids, cysteine to phenylalanine. CDR3 DNA is the only sequence kept; it has 48 bases, read in frame from the first base. In the germline V gene, CDR1 corresponds to MNHEY and CDR2 to SVGEGT. Sample: peripheral blood. The chain was built from TRBV6-2 or TRBV6-3 and TRBJ2-1, with 13 bases matching TRBD2. The TCR sequence derives from a woman aged 45 to 65 who had recovered from COVID-19. The base sequence is TGTGCCAGCAGTTACTCTGAGACTAGCGGGGGGAATGAGCAGTTCTTC. This gives the protein CASSYSETSGGNEQFF.